This T cell receptor (beta chain) is drawn from a study of T cell changes during pregnancy in multiple sclerosis (dated by TCRdb to between 2018 and 2020). In terms of the full investigation: Changes in the T cell repertoire over the course of pregnancy were examined in this study in women with multiple sclerosis.

This clone was counted once. Its recognized antigen is unknown. It has no much larger one-base neighbor in the sample; base qualities were not kept. The library relied on the immunoSEQ multiplex PCR assay. TCRdb limited this immuneACCESS table to in-frame rearrangements with V and J called. A share of clones is missing; checked studies link under half to unresolved V genes, and the rest is unexplained. In all, the sample holds about 70,000 clones, and 94% of those were seen once. About 0.6% of the sample comes from the top ten. The material was peripheral blood, obtained in the third trimester of pregnancy. The clonotype was recovered from a female donor with multiple sclerosis, enrolled in a pregnancy study.

The CDR3 reads CASSLGAGQTYEQYF. The DNA is as follows: TGTGCCAGCAGCTTGGGGGCAGGGCAGACCTACGAGCAGTACTTC. The chain is made from TRBV5-5 and TRBJ2-7; the D gene is perhaps TRBD1, on 5 matching bases. From a lookup of the germline V gene (reference sequence), CDR1 and CDR2 are SGHKS and YYEKEE. Spanning cysteine to phenylalanine, the CDR3 consists of 15 amino acids. Only the CDR3 region is kept as DNA, spanning 45 bases read in frame from base 1. Trimming at the junction amounts to 0 bases on V and 2 bases on J, and the germline ends lie 12 bases apart.